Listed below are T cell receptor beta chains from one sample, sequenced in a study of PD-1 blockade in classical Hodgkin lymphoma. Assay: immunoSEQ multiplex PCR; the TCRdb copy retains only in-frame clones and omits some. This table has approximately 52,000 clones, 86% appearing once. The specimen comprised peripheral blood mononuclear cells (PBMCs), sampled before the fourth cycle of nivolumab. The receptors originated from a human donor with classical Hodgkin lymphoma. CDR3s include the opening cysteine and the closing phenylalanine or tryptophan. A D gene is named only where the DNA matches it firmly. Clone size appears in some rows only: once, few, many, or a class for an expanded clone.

CSVVGGPGTGTYEQYF	TGCAGCGTTGTGGGGGGCCCCGGGACAGGGACCTACGAGCAGTACTTC	TRBD1	TRBV29-1	TRBJ2-7	-
CASSLGGAGGLSYEQYF	TGCGCCAGCAGCCTTGGAGGTGCAGGGGGCCTCTCCTACGAGCAGTACTTC	TRBD1	TRBV5-1	TRBJ2-7	-
CASSFNLAERNEQFF	TGTGCCAGCAGCTTCAATCTAGCGGAGAGAAATGAGCAGTTCTTC	TRBD2	TRBV7-9	TRBJ2-1	once
CASSEAGTGVFETQYF	TGTGCCAGCAGTGAAGCGGGGACAGGTGTGTTTGAGACCCAGTACTTC	TRBD1	TRBV6-1	TRBJ2-5	-
CASSALSWDEQYF	TGTGCCAGCAGTGCATTGTCTTGGGACGAGCAGTACTTC	-	TRBV25-1	TRBJ2-7	once
CASSLVEQVDYGYTF	TGTGCCAGCAGCTTAGTCGAACAGGTGGACTATGGCTACACCTTC	-	TRBV7-8	TRBJ1-2	-
CASSRPGQGAQGIQYF	TGTGCCAGCTCACGCCCGGGACAGGGGGCGCAAGGCATTCAGTACTTC	TRBD1	TRBV18	TRBJ2-4	once
CSVGDRQGIQPQHF	TGCAGCGTTGGGGATAGACAGGGTATTCAGCCCCAGCATTTT	TRBD1	TRBV29-1	TRBJ1-5	-
CASSVGGTSGNEQFF	TGTGCCAGCAGCGTAGGAGGGACTAGCGGTAATGAGCAGTTCTTC	TRBD2	TRBV9	TRBJ2-1	-
CASRAGLYEQYF	TGTGCCAGCAGAGCGGGGTTATACGAGCAGTACTTC	TRBD2	TRBV6-5	TRBJ2-7	-
CAIRGQMTGELFF	TGCGCCATAAGGGGCCAGATGACCGGGGAGCTGTTTTTT	-	TRBV5-1	TRBJ2-2	-
CASSQQGARGYEQYF	TGTGCCAGCAGCCAACAGGGGGCTCGCGGATACGAGCAGTACTTC	TRBD1	TRBV13	TRBJ2-7	-
CASSFGGTYTGELFF	TGTGCCAGCAGCTTTGGCGGAACCTACACCGGGGAGCTGTTTTTT	-	TRBV11-1	TRBJ2-2	-
CASSDSQGIEEKLFF	TGTGCCAGCAGTGACTCGCAGGGAATAGAAGAAAAACTGTTTTTT	-	TRBV6-4	TRBJ1-4	-
CASREDPTYNSPLHF	TGTGCCAGCAGGGAGGACCCGACCTATAATTCACCCCTCCACTTT	-	TRBV6-4	TRBJ1-6	-
CASSEPGQGGRTTYEQYF	TGTGCCAGCAGTGAACCGGGACAGGGGGGCCGCACTACCTACGAGCAGTACTTC	TRBD1	TRBV25-1	TRBJ2-7	-
CASSRSPGTGEAGNTIYF	TGCGCCAGCAGCCGATCCCCCGGGACAGGGGAAGCTGGAAACACCATATATTTT	TRBD1	TRBV5-1	TRBJ1-3	-
CSAKNTEAFF	TGCAGCGCTAAGAACACTGAAGCTTTCTTT	-	TRBV29-1	TRBJ1-1	-
CASSDPAGGNTEAFF	TGCGCCAGCAGTGACCCCGCGGGGGGTAATACTGAAGCTTTCTTT	-	TRBV10-1	TRBJ1-1	-
CASSARTSGLYEQYF	TGCGCCAGCAGCGCAAGGACTAGCGGCCTCTACGAGCAGTACTTC	TRBD2	TRBV4-1	TRBJ2-7	once
CASSLGTGLVEYEQYF	TGTGCCAGCAGCTTAGGTACGGGACTAGTCGAATACGAGCAGTACTTC	TRBD2	TRBV7-8	TRBJ2-7	-
CATLEGYGYTF	TGTGCCACATTAGAGGGCTATGGCTACACCTTC	-	TRBV28	TRBJ1-2	-
CASSRPVEGEGNEQYF	TGTGCCAGCAGCCGCCCGGTTGAGGGGGAAGGAAACGAGCAGTACTTC	-	TRBV11-3	TRBJ2-7	-
CSVENLNEQFF	TGCAGCGTTGAGAACCTCAATGAGCAGTTCTTC	-	TRBV29-1	TRBJ2-1	once
CASSLQGATDTQYF	TGCGCCAGCAGCTTACAGGGGGCCACAGATACGCAGTATTTT	TRBD1	TRBV5-1	TRBJ2-3	-
CASSQEKRTATNEKLFF	TGTGCCAGCAGCCAAGAAAAAAGGACAGCAACTAATGAAAAACTGTTTTTT	-	TRBV4-2	TRBJ1-4	-
CASSPGTDYEQYF	TGTGCCAGCTCACCCGGGACAGACTACGAGCAGTACTTC	TRBD1	TRBV18	TRBJ2-7	-